This T cell receptor (beta chain) originates from a study of shared clonotypes between healthy human individuals. Study conclusions and caveats: In the sorted subsets, rarefaction showed sequencing was incomplete despite large depth.

The data were produced by immunoSEQ multiplex PCR, yet TCRdb's version contains in-frame clones alone and is incomplete. Of more than 400,000 clones listed, almost 97% are singletons. Germline lookup yields CDR1 LNHDA and CDR2 SQIVND (reference sequence). CDR3 length: 15 amino acids. The germline V and J ends were trimmed by 6 bases and 7 bases, with 21 bases remaining between them. Regarding this clone: Its antigen is not identified.

The chain recombines TRBV19 with TRBJ1-1; D is unresolved. Sequenced sample: naive CD4+ T cells sorted from blood. Subset noted: CD45RA+ positively selected. This TCR came from a woman in her twenties or thirties in good health. The CDR3 region has the DNA TGTGCCAGTAGAGGCAGCCAAAGGCTAGAATATGAAGCTTTCTTT. It specifies CASRGSQRLEYEAFF.